A selection of T cell receptor beta chains follows, all from one sample in a study of shared clonotypes between healthy human individuals. Method: immunoSEQ multiplex PCR; TCRdb's copy keeps in-frame clones and lacks some. This repertoire shows 950,000 to 1,200,000 clones, 70% to 85% found once; its top ten account for about 0.89%. The sequenced sample consisted of memory CD4+ T cells from PBMCs. All receptors come from a man between 18 and 29 years old in good health. Some clones in this sample may be carry-over from other donors' samples. Each CDR3 is given with its conserved first and last residue. D genes are given only for firm matches. A clone size is listed for some rows: how often the clone was seen (once, few, many), or a class if it is expanded.

TGTGCCTGGAAACCGATACAGGGGACTGGGGCCAACGTCCTGACTTTC	CAWKPIQGTGANVLTF	TRBD1	few	TRBV30	TRBJ2-6
TGTGCCAGCACCGAAGGCCAGGGTAGGGCTTTCTTT	CASTEGQGRAFF	.	.	TRBV2	TRBJ1-1
TGTGCCTGGAGTTACTGGGCCAACGTCCTGACTTTC	CAWSYWANVLTF	.	.	TRBV30	TRBJ2-6
TGTGCCAGCACCACAGGGGAAAGGGAAAATGAGCAGTTCTTC	CASTTGERENEQFF	.	.	TRBV21-1	TRBJ2-1
TGTGCCAGCAGTGCGGATTCCTACGAGCAGTACTTC	CASSADSYEQYF	.	.	TRBV6-5	TRBJ2-7
TGTGCCAGCAGTTTGACAGGGGGCCCCTACGAGCAGTACTTC	CASSLTGGPYEQYF	TRBD1	.	TRBV27	TRBJ2-7
TGTGCACATACGGTCCAGGGGCATGGCTACACCTTC	CAHTVQGHGYTF	.	.	TRBV28	TRBJ1-2
TGTGCCTGGAGTTATCCCGGCTCCGTTAGCTATGGCTACACCTTC	CAWSYPGSVSYGYTF	.	.	TRBV30	TRBJ1-2
TGCGCCAGCAGCTTGGCCGGGACAGGGCAAGATACGCAGTATTTT	CASSLAGTGQDTQYF	TRBD1	.	TRBV5-1	TRBJ2-3
TGTGCCAGCAGCCGGGACGGGGGGCGCTACGAGCAGTACTTC	CASSRDGGRYEQYF	.	.	TRBV6-6	TRBJ2-7
TGTGCCAGCAGTTACTCTTTTTCAGGGATCAGTCAGCCCCAGCATTTT	CASSYSFSGISQPQHF	.	.	TRBV6-5	TRBJ1-5
TGTGCCAGCAGCTTGTCCACCGGGACCGGGAGGGGCTACACCTTC	CASSLSTGTGRGYTF	.	.	TRBV7-9	TRBJ1-2
TGTGCCAGCAGCTTTTGCGGGGAATATTGTGAGCAGTTCTTC	CASSFCGEYCEQFF	.	.	TRBV7-9	TRBJ2-1
TGCAGCGTTAGTGGGACCGCAAATCAGCCCCAGCATTTT	CSVSGTANQPQHF	.	.	TRBV29-1	TRBJ1-5
TGCGCCAGCAGCCAAGAGAGGATCTACACAGATACGCAGTATTTT	CASSQERIYTDTQYF	.	.	TRBV4-3	TRBJ2-3
TGTGCCAGCAGCGTTACAGGGAACACTGAAGCTTTCTTT	CASSVTGNTEAFF	.	.	TRBV9	TRBJ1-1
TGTGCCAGCTCACCAGGACAGGGGAACTATGGCTACACCTTC	CASSPGQGNYGYTF	TRBD1	.	TRBV18	TRBJ1-2
TGTGCCAGCAGCGCCCAGGGCGGGGCGGAAGCCTACAATGAGCAGTTCTTC	CASSAQGGAEAYNEQFF	.	.	TRBV9	TRBJ2-1
TGTGCCAGCAGCACCCGTCTGGGCCAGGGTAGCAATCAGCCCCAGCATTTT	CASSTRLGQGSNQPQHF	.	once	TRBV7-8	TRBJ1-5
TGTGCCAGCAGCTACGACAACTCTGGAAACACCATATATTTT	CASSYDNSGNTIYF	.	.	TRBV7-2	TRBJ1-3
TGTGCCAGCGGCGGCAGCTACGAGCAGTACTTC	CASGGSYEQYF	.	once	TRBV6-1	TRBJ2-7
TGTGCCAGCAGCCGGGACGTTGCTGGCTACACCTTC	CASSRDVAGYTF	.	.	TRBV7-2	TRBJ1-2
TGTGCCACCAGCAGAGTTACAGGGTCTGAAGCTTTCTTT	CATSRVTGSEAFF	.	.	TRBV15	TRBJ1-1
TGTGCCAGCAGCGTAGGGGCGAATCAGCCCCAGCATTTT	CASSVGANQPQHF	.	.	TRBV9	TRBJ1-5
TGTGCCAGCAGTTACGGATGGGGATCAAGCTCCTACGAGCAGTACTTC	CASSYGWGSSSYEQYF	.	.	TRBV6-5	TRBJ2-7